This T cell receptor beta chain was identified during a study of blood T cell repertoires in COVID-19. V shed 5 bases and J shed 2 bases, with 16 bases lying between them. Germline lookup yields CDR1 MDHEN and CDR2 SYDVKM. CDR3 size: 15 residues. Sequencing was performed with immunoSEQ multiplex PCR; in TCRdb, only in-frame clones are kept and a portion is missing. The top ten hold around 6% of the sample, which has around 200,000 clones, roughly 86% seen once. Sequences were obtained from PBMCs or T cells enriched from blood (not recorded which). This receptor was obtained from a man aged 35 to 55 with acute COVID-19. This chain joins TRBV28 and TRBJ2-7; a possible D gene is TRBD1 (5 bases). The CDR3 nucleotides read TGTGCCAGCAGTCCACCGGAGACGGACACCTACGAGCAGTACTTC. This encodes CASSPPETDTYEQYF.